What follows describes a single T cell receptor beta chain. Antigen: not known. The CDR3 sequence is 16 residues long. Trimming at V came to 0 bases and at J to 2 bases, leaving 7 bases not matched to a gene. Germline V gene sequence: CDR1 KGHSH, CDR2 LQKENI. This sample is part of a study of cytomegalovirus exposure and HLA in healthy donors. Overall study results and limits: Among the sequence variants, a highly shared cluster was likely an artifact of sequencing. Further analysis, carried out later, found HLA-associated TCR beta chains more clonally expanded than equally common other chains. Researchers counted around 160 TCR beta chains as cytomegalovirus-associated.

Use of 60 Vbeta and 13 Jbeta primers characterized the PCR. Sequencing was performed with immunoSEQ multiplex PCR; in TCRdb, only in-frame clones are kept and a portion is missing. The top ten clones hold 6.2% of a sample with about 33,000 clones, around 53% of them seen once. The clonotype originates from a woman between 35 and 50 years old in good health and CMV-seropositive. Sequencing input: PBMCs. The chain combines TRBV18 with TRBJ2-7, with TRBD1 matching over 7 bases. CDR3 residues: CASSPPLGGSPYEQYF. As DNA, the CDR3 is TGTGCCAGCTCACCACCGTTAGGGGGCAGCCCCTACGAGCAGTACTTC. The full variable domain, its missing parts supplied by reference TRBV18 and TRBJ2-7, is NAGVMQNPRHLVRRRGQEARLRCSPMKGHSHVYWYRQLPEEGLKFMVYLQKENIIDESGMPKERFSAEFPKEGPSILRIQQVVRGDSAAYFCASSPPLGGSPYEQYFGPGTRLTVT.